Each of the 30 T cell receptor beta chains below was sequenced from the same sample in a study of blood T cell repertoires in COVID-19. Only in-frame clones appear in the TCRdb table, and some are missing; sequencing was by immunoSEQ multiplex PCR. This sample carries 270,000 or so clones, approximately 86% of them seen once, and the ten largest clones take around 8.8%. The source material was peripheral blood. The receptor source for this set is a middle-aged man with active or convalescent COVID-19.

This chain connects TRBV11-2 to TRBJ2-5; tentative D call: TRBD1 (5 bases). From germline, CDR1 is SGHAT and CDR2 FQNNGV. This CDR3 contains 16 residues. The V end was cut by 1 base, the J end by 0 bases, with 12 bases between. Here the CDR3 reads CASSLGSGMYQETQYF. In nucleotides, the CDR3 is TGTGCCAGCAGCTTAGGCTCAGGGATGTACCAAGAGACCCAGTACTTC.

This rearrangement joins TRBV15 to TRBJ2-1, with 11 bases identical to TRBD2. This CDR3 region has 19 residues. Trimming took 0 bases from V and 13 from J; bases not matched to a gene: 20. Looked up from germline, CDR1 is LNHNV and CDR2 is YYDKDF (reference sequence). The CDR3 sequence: CATSRDITSGGREVDKQFF. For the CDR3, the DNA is TGTGCCACCAGCAGAGATATCACTAGCGGGGGCCGGGAAGTCGACAAACAGTTCTTC.

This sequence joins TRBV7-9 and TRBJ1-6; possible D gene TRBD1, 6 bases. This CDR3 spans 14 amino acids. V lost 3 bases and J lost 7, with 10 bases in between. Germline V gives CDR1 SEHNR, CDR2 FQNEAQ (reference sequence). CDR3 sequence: CASSFGRGNSPLHF. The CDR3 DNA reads TGTGCCAGCAGCTTTGGGAGGGGGAATTCACCCCTCCACTTT.

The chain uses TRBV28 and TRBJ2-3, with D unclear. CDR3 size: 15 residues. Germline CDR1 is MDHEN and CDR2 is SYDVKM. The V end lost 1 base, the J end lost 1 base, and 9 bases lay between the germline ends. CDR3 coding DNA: TGTGCCAGCAGTTTATTCACCAGCGGCACAGATACGCAGTATTTT. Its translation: CASSLFTSGTDTQYF.

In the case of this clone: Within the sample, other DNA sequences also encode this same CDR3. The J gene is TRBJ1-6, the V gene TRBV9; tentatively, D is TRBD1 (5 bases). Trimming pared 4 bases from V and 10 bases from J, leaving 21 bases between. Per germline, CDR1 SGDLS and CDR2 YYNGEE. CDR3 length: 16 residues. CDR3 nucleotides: TGTGCCAGCAGCCCTCGATCTACAGGCTTTAACTCACCCCTCCACTTT. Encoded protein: CASSPRSTGFNSPLHF.

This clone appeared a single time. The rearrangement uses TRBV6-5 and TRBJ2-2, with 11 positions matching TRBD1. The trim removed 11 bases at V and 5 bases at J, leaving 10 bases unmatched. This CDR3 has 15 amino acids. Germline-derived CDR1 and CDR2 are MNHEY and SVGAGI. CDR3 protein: CAAGPGTGGTGELFF. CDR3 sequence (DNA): TGTGCCGCCGGTCCAGGGACAGGGGGGACCGGGGAGCTGTTTTTT.

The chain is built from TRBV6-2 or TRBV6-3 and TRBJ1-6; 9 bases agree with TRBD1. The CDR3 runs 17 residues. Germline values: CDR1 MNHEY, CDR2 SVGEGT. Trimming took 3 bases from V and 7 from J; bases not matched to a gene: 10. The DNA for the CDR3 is TGTGCCAGCAGTTATTACCGGGACAGGGTTTCCAATTCACCCCTCCACTTT. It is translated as CASSYYRDRVSNSPLHF.

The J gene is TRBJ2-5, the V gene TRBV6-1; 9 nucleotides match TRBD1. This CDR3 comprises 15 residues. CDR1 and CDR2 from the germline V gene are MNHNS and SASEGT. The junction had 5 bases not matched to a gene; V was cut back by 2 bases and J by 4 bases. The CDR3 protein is CASSEKTGGRETQYF. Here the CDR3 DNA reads TGTGCCAGCAGTGAAAAAACAGGGGGCAGAGAGACCCAGTACTTC.

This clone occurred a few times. CDR3 bases: TGTGCCAGCAGCCACCCGACTAGCGGTAACACCGGGGAGCTGTTTTTT. This codes for CASSHPTSGNTGELFF. This chain links TRBV5-4 with TRBJ2-2; 9 bases are a match to TRBD2. The CDR3 is made up of 16 amino acids. CDR1 is SGHNT, CDR2 YYREEE, per germline (reference sequence). V lost 4 bases to trimming and J lost 2 bases; unmatched junction nucleotides: 6.

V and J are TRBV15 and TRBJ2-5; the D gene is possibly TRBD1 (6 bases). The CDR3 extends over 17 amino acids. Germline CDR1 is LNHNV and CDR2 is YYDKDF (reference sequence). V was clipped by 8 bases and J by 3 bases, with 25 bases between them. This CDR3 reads CATGQDGGPPSKETQYF. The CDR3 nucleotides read TGTGCCACCGGGCAGGATGGGGGCCCCCCATCCAAAGAGACCCAGTACTTC.

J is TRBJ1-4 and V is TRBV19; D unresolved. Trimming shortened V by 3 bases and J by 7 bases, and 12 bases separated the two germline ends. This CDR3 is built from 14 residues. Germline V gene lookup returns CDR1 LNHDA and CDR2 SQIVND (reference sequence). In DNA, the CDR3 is TGTGCCAGTAGTATCGGCGGGGTTGGTGAAAAACTGTTTTTT. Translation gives CASSIGGVGEKLFF.

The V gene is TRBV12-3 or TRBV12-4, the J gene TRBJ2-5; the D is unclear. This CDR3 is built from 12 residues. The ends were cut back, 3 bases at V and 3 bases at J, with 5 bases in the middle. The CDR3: CASSFTEETQYF. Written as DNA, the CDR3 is TGTGCCAGCAGTTTCACAGAAGAGACCCAGTACTTC.

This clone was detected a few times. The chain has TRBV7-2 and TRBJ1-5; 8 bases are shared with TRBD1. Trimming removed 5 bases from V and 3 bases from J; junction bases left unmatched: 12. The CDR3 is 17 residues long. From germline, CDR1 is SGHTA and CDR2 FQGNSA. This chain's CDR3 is CASSAHPTGGNNQPQHF. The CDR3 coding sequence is TGTGCCAGCAGCGCCCACCCTACAGGGGGGAACAATCAGCCCCAGCATTTT.

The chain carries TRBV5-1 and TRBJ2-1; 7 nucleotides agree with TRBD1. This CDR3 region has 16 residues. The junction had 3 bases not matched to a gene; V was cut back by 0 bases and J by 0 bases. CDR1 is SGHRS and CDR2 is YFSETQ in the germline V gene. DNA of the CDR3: TGCGCCAGCAGCTTGGGACAGGGCAGCTCCTACAATGAGCAGTTCTTC. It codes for CASSLGQGSSYNEQFF.

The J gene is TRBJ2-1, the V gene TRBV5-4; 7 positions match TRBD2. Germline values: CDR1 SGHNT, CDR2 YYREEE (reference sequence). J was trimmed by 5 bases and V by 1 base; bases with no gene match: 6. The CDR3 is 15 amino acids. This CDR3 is CASSLSGGRDNEQFF. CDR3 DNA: TGTGCCAGCAGCTTGAGCGGTGGGAGGGACAATGAGCAGTTCTTC.

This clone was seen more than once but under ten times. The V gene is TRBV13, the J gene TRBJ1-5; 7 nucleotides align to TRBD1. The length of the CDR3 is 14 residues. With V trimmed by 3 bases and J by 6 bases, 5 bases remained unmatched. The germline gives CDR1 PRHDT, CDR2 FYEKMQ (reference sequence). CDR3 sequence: CASSFGRGAQPQHF. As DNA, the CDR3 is TGTGCCAGCAGCTTTGGCAGGGGGGCTCAGCCCCAGCATTTT.

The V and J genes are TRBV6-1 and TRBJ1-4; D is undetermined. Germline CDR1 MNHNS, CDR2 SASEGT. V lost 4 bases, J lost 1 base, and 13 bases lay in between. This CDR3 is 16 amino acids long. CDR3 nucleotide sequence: TGTGCCAGCAGTGGGGGAGTTTTAAGAACTAATGAAAAACTGTTTTTT. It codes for CASSGGVLRTNEKLFF.

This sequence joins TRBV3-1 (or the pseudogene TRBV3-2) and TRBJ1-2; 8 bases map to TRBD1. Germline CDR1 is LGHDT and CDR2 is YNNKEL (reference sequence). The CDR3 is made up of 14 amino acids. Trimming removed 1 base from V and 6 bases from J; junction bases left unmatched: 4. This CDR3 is CASSQGTGSHGYTF. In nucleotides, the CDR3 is TGTGCCAGCAGCCAAGGGACAGGGAGTCATGGCTACACCTTC.

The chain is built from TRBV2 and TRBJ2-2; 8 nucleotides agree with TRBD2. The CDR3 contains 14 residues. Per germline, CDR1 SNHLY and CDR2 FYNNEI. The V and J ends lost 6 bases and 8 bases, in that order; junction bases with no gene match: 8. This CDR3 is CASRERGRAGELFF. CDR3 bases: TGTGCCAGCAGAGAGCGGGGGCGCGCTGGGGAGCTGTTTTTT.

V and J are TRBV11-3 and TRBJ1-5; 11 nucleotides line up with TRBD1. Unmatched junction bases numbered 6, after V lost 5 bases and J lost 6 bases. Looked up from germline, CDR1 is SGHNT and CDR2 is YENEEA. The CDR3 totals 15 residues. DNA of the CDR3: TGTGCCAGCAGCCCGGGACAGGGGGGAGGTCAGCCCCAGCATTTT. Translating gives CASSPGQGGGQPQHF. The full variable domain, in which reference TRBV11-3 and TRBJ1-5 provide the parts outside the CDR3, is EAGVVQSPRYKIIEKKQPVAFWCNPISGHNTLYWYLQNLGQGPELLIRYENEEAVDDSQLPKDRFSAERLKGVDSTLKIQPAELGDSAVYLCASSPGQGGGQPQHFGDGTRLSIL.

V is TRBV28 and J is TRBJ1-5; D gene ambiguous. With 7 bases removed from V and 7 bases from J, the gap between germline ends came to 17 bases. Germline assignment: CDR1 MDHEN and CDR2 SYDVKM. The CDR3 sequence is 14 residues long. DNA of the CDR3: TGTGCCAGCATCGCCCCAGGCCGTTGGCAGCCCCAGCATTTT. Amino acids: CASIAPGRWQPQHF.

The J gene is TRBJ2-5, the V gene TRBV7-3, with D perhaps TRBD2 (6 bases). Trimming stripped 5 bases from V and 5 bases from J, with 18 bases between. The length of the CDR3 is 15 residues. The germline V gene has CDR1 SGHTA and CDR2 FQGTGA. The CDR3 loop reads CASSPTGSSGETQYF. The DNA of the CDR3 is TGTGCCAGCAGCCCAACAGGATCCAGCGGGGAGACCCAGTACTTC. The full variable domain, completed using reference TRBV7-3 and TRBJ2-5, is GAGVSQTPSNKVTEKGKYVELRCDPISGHTALYWYRQSLGQGPEFLIYFQGTGAADDSGLPNDRFFAVRPEGSVSTLKIQRTERGDSAVYLCASSPTGSSGETQYFGPGTRLLVL.

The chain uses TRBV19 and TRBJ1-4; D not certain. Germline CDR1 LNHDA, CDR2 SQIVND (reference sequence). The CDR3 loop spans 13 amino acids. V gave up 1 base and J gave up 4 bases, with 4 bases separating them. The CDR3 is CASSIGSNEKLFF. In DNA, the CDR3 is TGTGCCAGTAGTATAGGGAGTAATGAAAAACTGTTTTTT.

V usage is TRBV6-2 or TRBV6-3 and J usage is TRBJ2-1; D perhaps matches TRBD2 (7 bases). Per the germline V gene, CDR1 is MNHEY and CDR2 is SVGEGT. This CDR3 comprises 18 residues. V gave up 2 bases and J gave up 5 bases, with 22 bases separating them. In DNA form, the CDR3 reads TGTGCCAGCAGTTACCGGAGGAGTGGGGAGGGGGATAACAATGAGCAGTTCTTC. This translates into CASSYRRSGEGDNNEQFF.

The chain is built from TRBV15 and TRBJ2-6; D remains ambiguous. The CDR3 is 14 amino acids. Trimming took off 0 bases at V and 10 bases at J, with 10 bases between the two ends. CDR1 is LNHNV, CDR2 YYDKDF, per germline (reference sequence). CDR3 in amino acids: CATSRDQALNVLTF. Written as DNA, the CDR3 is TGTGCCACCAGCAGAGATCAAGCACTTAACGTCCTGACTTTC. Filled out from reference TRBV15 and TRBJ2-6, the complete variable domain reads DAMVIQNPRYQVTQFGKPVTLSCSQTLNHNVMYWYQQKSSQAPKLLFHYYDKDFNNEADTPDNFQSRRPNTSFCFLDIRSPGLGDTAMYLCATSRDQALNVLTFGAGSRLTVL.

In nucleotides, the CDR3 is TGTGCCAGCAGTGAGACCGGGACAGGGGTGAATCAGCCCCAGCATTTT. The encoded protein is CASSETGTGVNQPQHF. The chain uses TRBV25-1 and TRBJ1-5; 10 nucleotides line up with TRBD1. V shed 3 bases and J 4 bases; nucleotides not matched to a gene: 6. This CDR3 contains 16 residues. Per germline, CDR1 MGHDK and CDR2 SYGVNS.

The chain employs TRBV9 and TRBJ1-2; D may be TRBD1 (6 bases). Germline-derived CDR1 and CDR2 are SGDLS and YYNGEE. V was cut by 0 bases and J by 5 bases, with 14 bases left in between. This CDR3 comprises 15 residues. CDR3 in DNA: TGTGCCAGCAGCGTAGAAGTAGGGGGTCGATATGGCTACACCTTC. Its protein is CASSVEVGGRYGYTF. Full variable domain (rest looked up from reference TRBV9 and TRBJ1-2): DSGVTQTPKHLITATGQRVTLRCSPRSGDLSVYWYQQSLDQGLQFLIQYYNGEERAKGNILERFSAQQFPDLHSELNLSSLELGDSALYFCASSVEVGGRYGYTFGSGTRLTVV.

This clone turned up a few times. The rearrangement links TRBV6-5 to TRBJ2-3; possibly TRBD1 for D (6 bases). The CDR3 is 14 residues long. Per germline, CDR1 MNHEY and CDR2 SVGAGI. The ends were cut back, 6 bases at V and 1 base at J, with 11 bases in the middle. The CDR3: CASRNPGGTDTQYF. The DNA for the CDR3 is TGTGCCAGCAGAAACCCAGGGGGCACAGATACGCAGTATTTT.

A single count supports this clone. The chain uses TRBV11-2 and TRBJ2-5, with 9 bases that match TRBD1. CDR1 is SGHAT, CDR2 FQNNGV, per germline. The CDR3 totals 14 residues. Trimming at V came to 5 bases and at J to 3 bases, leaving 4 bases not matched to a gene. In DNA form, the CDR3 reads TGTGCCAGCAGCCAAGGGACAGGGAAAGAGACCCAGTACTTC. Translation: CASSQGTGKETQYF.

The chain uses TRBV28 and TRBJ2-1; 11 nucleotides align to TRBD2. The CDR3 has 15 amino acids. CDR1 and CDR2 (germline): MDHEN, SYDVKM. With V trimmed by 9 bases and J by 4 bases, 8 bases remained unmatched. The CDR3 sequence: CASLTGTSGYNEQFF. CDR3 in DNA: TGTGCCAGTCTAACCGGGACTAGCGGTTACAATGAGCAGTTCTTC.